These 12 T cell receptor beta chains were sequenced from one sample in a study of shared clonotypes between healthy human individuals. Sequenced by immunoSEQ multiplex PCR; TCRdb stores in-frame clones only, minus some. The table shows 150,000 to 200,000 clones, with over 50% occurring only once. The sequenced sample consisted of memory CD4+ T cells sorted from blood. Subset indicated: CD45RA-negative fraction. The receptor set was obtained from a man aged 25-40 years in good health.

The V and J genes are TRBV25-1 and TRBJ2-5, with 9 nucleotides matching TRBD2. The CDR3 is 17 amino acids. CDR1 MGHDK and CDR2 SYGVNS come from the germline V gene. After removal of 5 bases from V and 2 bases from J, the junction contained 12 bases not matched to a gene. CDR3 DNA: TGTGCCAGCAGTACAGCGGGAGGAACCAAGAAACAAGAGACCCAGTACTTC. Residues: CASSTAGGTKKQETQYF. The variable domain in full, with the rest retrieved from reference TRBV25-1 and TRBJ2-5, is EADIYQTPRYLVIGTGKKITLECSQTMGHDKMYWYQQDPGMELHLIHYSYGVNSTEKGDLSSESTVSRIRTEHFPLTLESARPSHTSQYLCASSTAGGTKKQETQYFGPGTRLLVL.

This clone appeared a few times. The rearrangement links TRBV5-4 to TRBJ1-2; 8 bases map to TRBD1. Germline V gene data show CDR1 as SGHNT and CDR2 as YYREEE (reference sequence). The CDR3 contains 14 residues. The trim removed 3 bases at V and 4 bases at J, leaving 5 bases unmatched. The CDR3 sequence is CASSSGTGPYGYTF. CDR3 DNA: TGTGCCAGCAGCTCCGGGACAGGACCCTATGGCTACACCTTC.

The chain couples TRBV18 to TRBJ2-5, with TRBD2 identical over 10 bases. The germline gives CDR1 KGHSH, CDR2 LQKENI. The CDR3 has 15 amino acids. Trimming cost V 6 bases and J 2 bases; bases outside gene matches: 6. The CDR3 nucleotides read TGTGCCAGCTCTGCTAGCGGGAGTGGGCAAGAGACCCAGTACTTC. Translation gives CASSASGSGQETQYF.

This clone was observed a handful of times. The gene calls are TRBV7-3 and TRBJ2-7, with 8 bases identical to TRBD2. Losses at the gene ends were 5 bases for V and 7 bases for J; bases not matched to a gene: 7. The germline gives CDR1 SGHTA, CDR2 FQGTGA. The CDR3 is 13 residues long. The CDR3 DNA sequence: TGTGCCAGCAGCCCCTTCCCGGGGGGGGAGCAGTACTTC. Its protein product is CASSPFPGGEQYF.

This clone was recorded many times. Other DNA sequences in this sample translate to the same CDR3. The V call is TRBV18, the J call TRBJ2-7; D gene ambiguous. The germline CDR1 and CDR2 sequences are KGHSH and LQKENI. Trimming pared 1 base from V and 1 base from J, leaving 8 bases between. CDR3 length: 14 amino acids. The CDR3 reads CASSPRTDSYEQYF. The CDR3, as DNA: TGTGCCAGCTCACCACGAACGGATTCCTACGAGCAGTACTTC.

The chain combines TRBV5-5 with TRBJ1-1; possibly TRBD1 for D (5 bases). CDR3 size: 15 residues. Germline V gene sequence: CDR1 SGHKS, CDR2 YYEKEE (reference sequence). Trimming shortened V by 4 bases and J by 4 bases, and 17 bases separated the two germline ends. The chain's CDR3 is CASSPREGRATEAFF. The CDR3 nucleotides read TGTGCCAGCAGCCCCCGAGAGGGCAGGGCCACTGAAGCTTTCTTT.

CDR3 amino acids: CASSEGGYGYTF. In nucleotides, the CDR3 is TGCGCCAGCAGCGAGGGGGGTTATGGCTACACCTTC. The chain recombines TRBV5-1 with TRBJ1-2, with a weak D call TRBD1 (6 bases). Germline V gene lookup returns CDR1 SGHRS and CDR2 YFSETQ. V shed 4 bases and J shed 5 bases, with 9 bases lying between them. This CDR3 is 12 amino acids long.

This clone was observed a handful of times. This sample also contains other DNA sequences that code for the same CDR3. The chain uses TRBV7-2 and TRBJ1-5; D perhaps matches TRBD1 (5 bases). The CDR3 runs 15 residues. The V end was cut by 1 base, the J end by 7 bases, with 14 bases between. CDR1 is SGHTA and CDR2 is FQGNSA in the germline V gene. The CDR3, as DNA: TGTGCCAGCAGCTTAGTGGGTACAGGCGGGCAGCCCCAGCATTTT. Amino acids: CASSLVGTGGQPQHF. Looking up the rest from reference TRBV7-2 and TRBJ1-5 gives the full variable domain: GAGVSQSPSNKVTEKGKDVELRCDPISGHTALYWYRQSLGQGLEFLIYFQGNSAPDKSGLPSDRFSAERTGGSVSTLTIQRTQQEDSAVYLCASSLVGTGGQPQHFGDGTRLSIL.

This clone has at least ten counts. V usage is TRBV4-1 and J usage is TRBJ2-5; no reliable D call. Looked up from germline, CDR1 is MGHRA and CDR2 is YSYEKL. The V end was cut by 4 bases, the J end by 1 base, with 16 bases between. CDR3 size: 16 residues. The CDR3 coding sequence is TGCGCCAGCAGCCGCAACCACCTCAAATTCCAAGAGACCCAGTACTTC. The encoded protein is CASSRNHLKFQETQYF.

A few counts support this clone. The chain recombines TRBV19 with TRBJ2-7, with D unclear. This CDR3 has 15 amino acids. In germline, CDR1 is LNHDA, CDR2 SQIVND (reference sequence). V lost 5 bases and J 4 bases, leaving 18 bases between the germline ends. In DNA, the CDR3 is TGTGCCAGTAGTCATGGGGATCGACCCACATACGAGCAGTACTTC. Translated: CASSHGDRPTYEQYF.

The chain joins TRBV6-5 to TRBJ1-2; tentatively, D is TRBD1 (5 bases). CDR3 length equals 14 residues. Germline lookup yields CDR1 MNHEY and CDR2 SVGAGI. The V and J ends lost 4 bases and 4 bases respectively, with 13 bases between them. The chain's CDR3 is CASSFLPDSYGYTF. CDR3 sequence (DNA): TGTGCCAGCAGTTTCCTGCCAGACAGCTATGGCTACACCTTC.

This clone was observed a few times. The V call is TRBV7-9, the J call TRBJ1-1, with 7 bases aligning to TRBD1. Germline values: CDR1 SEHNR, CDR2 FQNEAQ (reference sequence). This CDR3 is built from 13 residues. The V and J ends lost 0 bases and 7 bases, in that order; junction bases with no gene match: 2. The CDR3 loop reads CASSLAGQSEAFF. The CDR3 bases are TGTGCCAGCAGCTTAGCGGGACAGAGTGAAGCTTTCTTT. Using reference TRBV7-9 and TRBJ1-1 for the parts outside the CDR3, the full variable domain is DTGVSQNPRHKITKRGQNVTFRCDPISEHNRLYWYRQTLGQGPEFLTYFQNEAQLEKSRLLSDRFSAERPKGSFSTLEIQRTEQGDSAMYLCASSLAGQSEAFFGQGTRLTVV.